This is a list of T cell receptor beta chains from one sample in a study of control samples from healthy donors and cancer patients. Libraries were prepared by immunoSEQ multiplex PCR; TCRdb keeps only in-frame clonotypes and omits some of them. The data show just under 75,000 clones, roughly 90% seen once. The source material was blood. Receptors were obtained from a woman between 50 and 59 years old in good health. The CDR3 runs from the conserved cysteine through the conserved F or W. A D gene is named only where the DNA matches it firmly. Some rows mark clone size as missing; the rest say once, few, many or name a class of expanded clone.

d_call j_call v_call clone_size cdr3_aa cdr3_nt
NA TRBJ2-7 TRBV30 NA CAWSVNGGYEQYF TGTGCCTGGAGTGTAAATGGCGGCTACGAGCAGTACTTC
NA TRBJ2-5 TRBV12-3/TRBV12-4 few CASSLGGKETQYF TGTGCCAGCAGTTTGGGCGGGAAAGAGACCCAGTACTTC
NA TRBJ1-1 TRBV19 NA CASSIGRGTEAFF TGTGCCAGTAGTATTGGGAGGGGGACTGAAGCTTTCTTT
NA TRBJ2-3 TRBV18 NA CASSPQSQDTQYF TGTGCCAGCTCACCTCAATCCCAAGATACGCAGTATTTT
NA TRBJ1-4 TRBV30 NA CAWSGGGSSTNEKLFF TGTGCCTGGAGTGGGGGAGGATCTTCAACTAATGAAAAACTGTTTTTT
TRBD2 TRBJ2-1 TRBV5-1 once CASSLLAGANNEQFF TGCGCCAGCAGCCTACTAGCGGGAGCCAACAATGAGCAGTTCTTC
TRBD2 TRBJ2-1 TRBV2 NA CASSQGLGEQFF TGTGCCAGTTCCCAGGGACTAGGTGAGCAGTTCTTC
TRBD2 TRBJ2-7 TRBV18 NA CASSPPLAGADNEQYF TGTGCCAGCTCACCACCTCTAGCGGGAGCGGATAACGAGCAGTACTTC
NA TRBJ2-7 TRBV2 NA CASRRGPDEQYF TGTGCCAGCAGGCGGGGGCCCGACGAGCAGTACTTC
TRBD2 TRBJ2-1 TRBV2 NA CASSELGLADNEQFF TGTGCCAGCAGTGAATTGGGACTAGCGGACAATGAGCAGTTCTTC
TRBD1 TRBJ2-3 TRBV28 NA CASSDRGGTDTQYF TGTGCCAGCAGTGACAGGGGCGGCACAGATACGCAGTATTTT
TRBD1 TRBJ1-4 TRBV6-5 NA CASRGTGEEKLFF TGTGCCAGCAGAGGGACAGGGGAGGAAAAACTGTTTTTT
NA TRBJ1-2 TRBV30 NA CAWSSSIGSYTF TGTGCCTGGAGTTCGAGTATTGGAAGCTACACCTTC
TRBD2 TRBJ2-7 TRBV3-1/TRBV3-2 NA CASSQGHAGTSEQYF TGTGCCAGCAGCCAAGGGCACGCCGGGACTAGCGAGCAGTACTTC